This passage covers 26 T cell receptor beta chains from one sample sequenced in a study of blood T cell repertoires in COVID-19. Method: immunoSEQ multiplex PCR; TCRdb's copy keeps in-frame clones and lacks some. This table holds about 170,000 clones, roughly 86% found once. Specimen: peripheral blood. These receptors were collected from a woman in her forties or fifties with acute or convalescent COVID-19.

The chain uses TRBV6-5 and TRBJ1-1, with 8 bases identical to TRBD1. CDR1 MNHEY and CDR2 SVGAGI come from the germline V gene. V dropped 0 bases and J dropped 4; count of bases not matched to a gene: 4. The CDR3 has 15 residues. This chain's CDR3 is CASSYSTGEVTEAFF. Written as DNA, the CDR3 is TGTGCCAGCAGTTACTCGACAGGGGAAGTCACTGAAGCTTTCTTT.

The J gene is TRBJ1-6, the V gene TRBV5-1; 11 bases are a match to TRBD1. This CDR3 comprises 15 residues. The V and J ends lost 0 bases and 13 bases, in that order; junction bases with no gene match: 6. The germline CDR1 and CDR2 sequences are SGHRS and YFSETQ. CDR3 residues: CASSLGRDRGDPLHF. CDR3 bases: TGCGCCAGCAGCTTGGGTAGGGACAGGGGGGATCCCCTCCACTTT. Supplemented by reference TRBV5-1 and TRBJ1-6, the full variable domain reads KAGVTQTPRYLIKTRGQQVTLSCSPISGHRSVSWYQQTPGQGLQFLFEYFSETQRNKGNFPGRFSGRQFSNSRSEMNVSTLELGDSALYLCASSLGRDRGDPLHFGNGTRLTVT.

The V and J genes are TRBV5-1 and TRBJ2-1, with TRBD2 identical over 7 bases. CDR3 size: 15 residues. Looked up from germline, CDR1 is SGHRS and CDR2 is YFSETQ. Unmatched junction bases numbered 7, after V lost 4 bases and J lost 3 bases. In DNA form, the CDR3 reads TGCGCCAGCAGCCCAGCGGGAACTCTCTACAATGAGCAGTTCTTC. It specifies CASSPAGTLYNEQFF. The full variable domain, rest sourced from reference TRBV5-1 and TRBJ2-1, is KAGVTQTPRYLIKTRGQQVTLSCSPISGHRSVSWYQQTPGQGLQFLFEYFSETQRNKGNFPGRFSGRQFSNSRSEMNVSTLELGDSALYLCASSPAGTLYNEQFFGPGTRLTVL.

The chain carries TRBV15 and TRBJ1-1; 10 bases align to TRBD1. The ends lost 3 bases at V and 4 bases at J; junction bases unmatched: 8. The germline V gene encodes CDR1 LNHNV and CDR2 YYDKDF (reference sequence). This CDR3 contains 16 residues. The DNA for the CDR3 is TGTGCCACCAGCAGGCCCATCGGACAGGGGGTCACTGAAGCTTTCTTT. It specifies CATSRPIGQGVTEAFF.

This rearrangement joins TRBV5-4 to TRBJ2-5; TRBD1 matches at 7 bases. This CDR3 is built from 15 residues. With 4 bases clipped from V and 0 bases from J, the junction kept 6 bases outside the gene matches. The germline V gene has CDR1 SGHNT and CDR2 YYREEE (reference sequence). The DNA for the CDR3 is TGTGCCAGCAGCCCCGGGGACAGACACCAAGAGACCCAGTACTTC. It translates to CASSPGDRHQETQYF.

This chain joins TRBV7-2 and TRBJ2-2; 7 positions agree with TRBD1. V was clipped by 8 bases and J by 2 bases; unmatched bases: 5. CDR1 SGHTA and CDR2 FQGNSA come from the germline V gene. The CDR3 is 14 residues long. In DNA form, the CDR3 reads TGTGCCAGCTTCCGACAGGGCAACACCGGGGAGCTGTTTTTT. This sequence encodes CASFRQGNTGELFF. Together with reference TRBV7-2 and TRBJ2-2, the CDR3 gives the full variable domain: GAGVSQSPSNKVTEKGKDVELRCDPISGHTALYWYRQSLGQGLEFLIYFQGNSAPDKSGLPSDRFSAERTGGSVSTLTIQRTQQEDSAVYLCASFRQGNTGELFFGEGSRLTVL.

The chain uses TRBV6-6 and TRBJ2-1; a weak D match, TRBD1 (6 bases). The germline V and J ends were trimmed by 6 bases and 2 bases, with 11 bases remaining between them. CDR3 size: 14 residues. CDR1 is MNHNY, CDR2 SVGAGI, per germline (reference sequence). CDR3 sequence reads: CASSLDSPYNEQFF. The CDR3 DNA sequence: TGTGCCAGCAGCCTGGACAGTCCCTACAATGAGCAGTTCTTC.

This clone was counted between two and nine times. This chain connects TRBV7-9 to TRBJ2-5, with 10 bases matching TRBD1. Unmatched junction bases numbered 9, after V lost 8 bases and J lost 0 bases. This CDR3 comprises 16 residues. Germline loops: CDR1 SEHNR, CDR2 FQNEAQ (reference sequence). As DNA, the CDR3 is TGTGCCAGCGGAGGGACAGGGGACCCTTACCAAGAGACCCAGTACTTC. This encodes CASGGTGDPYQETQYF.

V is TRBV7-2 and J is TRBJ1-2, with D unclear. Germline assignment: CDR1 SGHTA and CDR2 FQGNSA. This CDR3 spans 15 amino acids. The germline V and J ends were trimmed by 5 bases and 4 bases, with 17 bases remaining between them. The CDR3 nucleotides read TGTGCCAGCAGCAAACAGACTATCCAAGGCTATGGCTACACCTTC. It encodes CASSKQTIQGYGYTF.

The V call is TRBV7-9, the J call TRBJ1-4, with 7 bases that match TRBD1. The germline CDR1 and CDR2 sequences are SEHNR and FQNEAQ (reference sequence). This CDR3 has 15 amino acids. The trim removed 5 bases at V and 7 bases at J, leaving 10 bases unmatched. The CDR3 region is CASSGRQGSSEKLFF. In nucleotides, the CDR3 is TGTGCCAGCAGCGGACGACAGGGTAGTAGTGAAAAACTGTTTTTT. Using reference TRBV7-9 and TRBJ1-4 for the parts outside the CDR3, the full variable domain is DTGVSQNPRHKITKRGQNVTFRCDPISEHNRLYWYRQTLGQGPEFLTYFQNEAQLEKSRLLSDRFSAERPKGSFSTLEIQRTEQGDSAMYLCASSGRQGSSEKLFFGSGTQLSVL.

The rearrangement uses TRBV6-2 or TRBV6-3 and TRBJ2-3; 9 bases are a match to TRBD2. Germline V gene lookup returns CDR1 MNHEY and CDR2 SVGEGT. The V and J ends lost 2 bases and 2 bases, in that order; junction bases with no gene match: 11. The CDR3 contains 18 residues. CDR3 in DNA: TGTGCCAGCAGTTACGCCCAACGGCTAGCGGGAAACACAGATACGCAGTATTTT. It encodes CASSYAQRLAGNTDTQYF.

The chain is built from TRBV5-1 and TRBJ2-1; TRBD2 agrees at 12 bases. V was clipped by 0 bases and J by 6 bases; unmatched bases: 13. CDR1 and CDR2 from the germline V gene are SGHRS and YFSETQ. The CDR3 extends over 19 amino acids. CDR3 DNA sequence: TGCGCCAGCAGCTTGGTGCGGTCTAGCGGGGGGGCGGTAAGCAATGAGCAGTTCTTC. It yields the protein CASSLVRSSGGAVSNEQFF.

This clone has just a few counts. The chain combines TRBV6-5 with TRBJ1-1; tentatively, D is TRBD1 (5 bases). Germline-derived CDR1 and CDR2 are MNHEY and SVGAGI. The V end lost 5 bases, the J end lost 3 bases, and 10 bases lay between the germline ends. The CDR3 contains 13 residues. The CDR3 region has the DNA TGTGCCAGCAGTAAGGGGAGGGACACTGAAGCTTTCTTT. Translation: CASSKGRDTEAFF.

This clone occurred once. J is TRBJ2-3 and V is TRBV15; no reliable D call. The ends were cut back, 3 bases at V and 0 bases at J, with 4 bases in the middle. The CDR3 loop spans 13 amino acids. CDR1 is LNHNV, CDR2 YYDKDF, per germline (reference sequence). The CDR3 DNA reads as TGTGCCACCAGCAGTTCTAGCACAGATACGCAGTATTTT. Its translation: CATSSSSTDTQYF.

This chain links TRBV7-2 with TRBJ1-1; D may be TRBD1 (6 bases). Germline V gene sequence: CDR1 SGHTA, CDR2 FQGNSA. V was clipped by 1 base and J by 2 bases, with 14 bases between them. This CDR3 region has 16 residues. In DNA form, the CDR3 reads TGTGCCAGCAGCTTAGTTGCAGGGGCGTCTAACACTGAAGCTTTCTTT. It is translated as CASSLVAGASNTEAFF.

CDR3 loop: CATSVSYNSPLHF. The CDR3 region has the DNA TGTGCCACCTCGGTCTCCTATAATTCACCCCTCCACTTT. This sequence joins TRBV6-5 and TRBJ1-6; D call uncertain. The length of the CDR3 is 13 residues. Germline V gene data show CDR1 as MNHEY and CDR2 as SVGAGI. The germline V and J ends were trimmed by 10 bases and 0 bases, with 7 bases remaining between them.

The chain carries TRBV7-2 and TRBJ1-2; TRBD1 is a possible D gene (5 bases). This CDR3 is 15 amino acids long. The ends were cut back, 5 bases at V and 4 bases at J, with 17 bases in the middle. Per the germline V gene, CDR1 is SGHTA and CDR2 is FQGNSA. This CDR3 is CASSQGWGDGYGYTF. The CDR3 DNA reads as TGTGCCAGCAGCCAAGGATGGGGGGATGGCTATGGCTACACCTTC.

The rearrangement links TRBV27 to TRBJ2-3; D is unresolved. The CDR3 has 13 amino acids. V dropped 3 bases and J dropped 2 bases, with 6 bases sitting between them. The germline CDR1 and CDR2 sequences are MNHEY and SMNVEV (reference sequence). The CDR3 nucleotides read TGTGCCAGCAGTTTCAGGTACACAGATACGCAGTATTTT. Translating it yields CASSFRYTDTQYF.

This rearrangement joins TRBV15 to TRBJ1-5; 7 nucleotides align to TRBD1. V gave up 0 bases and J gave up 6 bases; unmatched junction bases: 11. CDR1 is LNHNV, CDR2 YYDKDF, per germline (reference sequence). This CDR3 comprises 17 residues. The CDR3 nucleotides read TGTGCCACCAGCAGAGACCTCGTCGACAGGGCTGGTCAGCCCCAGCATTTT. Amino acid sequence: CATSRDLVDRAGQPQHF.

The V and J genes are TRBV25-1 and TRBJ1-2, with 9 bases matching TRBD1. V shed 5 bases and J 6 bases; nucleotides not matched to a gene: 4. The CDR3 covers 13 residues. The germline gives CDR1 MGHDK, CDR2 SYGVNS. CDR3 sequence reads: CASSRDREDGYTF. The DNA for the CDR3 is TGTGCCAGCAGTCGGGACAGGGAGGATGGCTACACCTTC.

The chain joins TRBV7-2 to TRBJ2-1; TRBD1 is a possible D gene (6 bases). V was shortened by 7 bases and J by 2 bases, with 15 bases between the two germline ends. The CDR3 runs to 15 residues. Germline-derived CDR1 and CDR2 are SGHTA and FQGNSA. In DNA form, the CDR3 reads TGTGCCAGCACCGCGGACAGCTTACCCTACAATGAGCAGTTCTTC. Its translation: CASTADSLPYNEQFF.

The V gene is TRBV19, the J gene TRBJ2-3; no reliable D call. Germline V gene lookup returns CDR1 LNHDA and CDR2 SQIVND (reference sequence). Deletions cut 3 bases from V and 0 bases from J, with 7 bases between. CDR3 length: 14 residues. The CDR3 nucleotides are TGTGCCAGTAGTATGTGGCAGAGCACAGATACGCAGTATTTT. Amino acid sequence: CASSMWQSTDTQYF.

The J gene is TRBJ1-3, the V gene TRBV7-2; D remains unclear. V was shortened by 2 bases and J by 2 bases, with 10 bases between the two germline ends. The CDR3 sequence is 15 residues long. Germline V gene sequence: CDR1 SGHTA, CDR2 FQGNSA. The CDR3 is CASSLFTGAGNTIYF. In nucleotides, the CDR3 is TGTGCCAGCAGCTTATTCACCGGGGCTGGAAACACCATATATTTT.

This chain uses TRBV15 with TRBJ2-1, with D unresolved. The CDR3 spans 16 residues. Trimming left V 2 bases short and J 0 bases short, with 11 bases between. CDR1 and CDR2 (germline): LNHNV, YYDKDF (reference sequence). The CDR3: CATSRTPRSSYNEQFF. The CDR3, as DNA: TGTGCCACCAGCAGAACTCCCCGGAGCTCCTACAATGAGCAGTTCTTC.

The V call is TRBV11-3, the J call TRBJ1-2, with 9 bases matching TRBD1. Germline CDR1 is SGHNT and CDR2 is YENEEA. The CDR3 is 18 amino acids. Trimming removed 2 bases from V and 3 bases from J; junction bases left unmatched: 13. CDR3 in amino acids: CASSLRDRVRSGDYGYTF. In DNA form, the CDR3 reads TGTGCCAGCAGCTTAAGGGACAGGGTGAGATCGGGTGACTATGGCTACACCTTC.

The chain links TRBV7-9 to TRBJ2-5; D perhaps matches TRBD1 (5 bases). Germline values: CDR1 SEHNR, CDR2 FQNEAQ (reference sequence). The CDR3 spans 14 residues. The V end lost 3 bases, the J end lost 4 bases, and 12 bases lay between the germline ends. CDR3: CASSFQRQRETQYF. Written as DNA, the CDR3 is TGTGCCAGCAGCTTCCAGCGACAGAGAGAGACCCAGTACTTC.